The 22 T cell receptor beta chains below come from one sample, sequenced in a study of long-term antiretroviral therapy in people with HIV. It was version v3.0 of the immunoSEQ assay that was run at survey level. The protocol was immunoSEQ multiplex PCR, while the TCRdb copy is restricted to in-frame clones and leaves out a portion. The repertoire includes tens of thousands of clones, just over 90% of them detected once, and about 4.4% sits in the top ten. Sequenced here: unsorted PBMCs, sampled 3.1 years after starting antiretroviral therapy. The receptor set was obtained from a man aged 18 to 30 with HIV.

This sequence joins TRBV29-1 and TRBJ2-1, with 8 bases lining up with TRBD1. Germline V gene data show CDR1 as SQVTM and CDR2 as ANQGSEA. The CDR3 runs 14 residues. Trimming cost V 6 bases and J 6 bases; bases outside gene matches: 10. The CDR3 DNA reads as TGCAGCGTAAGGACAGGGAGGCTCGCCAATGAGCAGTTCTTC. Translated, it gives CSVRTGRLANEQFF.

The rearrangement links TRBV7-2 to TRBJ2-1; D remains ambiguous. Germline loops: CDR1 SGHTA, CDR2 FQGNSA. Trimming left V 6 bases short and J 8 bases short, with 14 bases between. The CDR3 spans 13 residues. CDR3 sequence: CASSSANRYEQFF. The CDR3 DNA follows: TGTGCCAGCAGTTCAGCCAATCGGTATGAGCAGTTCTTC. Together with reference TRBV7-2 and TRBJ2-1, the CDR3 gives the full variable domain: GAGVSQSPSNKVTEKGKDVELRCDPISGHTALYWYRQSLGQGLEFLIYFQGNSAPDKSGLPSDRFSAERTGGSVSTLTIQRTQQEDSAVYLCASSSANRYEQFFGPGTRLTVL.

CDR3 in DNA: TGTGCCAGCAGCTTAGGGGCGGGAGGTTGGGATACGCAGTATTTT. Encoded protein: CASSLGAGGWDTQYF. The gene calls are TRBV7-2 and TRBJ2-3, with 8 bases aligning to TRBD2. The CDR3 runs to 15 residues. In germline, CDR1 is SGHTA, CDR2 FQGNSA. With V trimmed by 1 base and J by 6 bases, 6 bases remained unmatched.

This clone was recorded once. The chain has TRBV2 and TRBJ1-6; a weak D match, TRBD1 (6 bases). The CDR3 totals 15 residues. The germline V and J ends were trimmed by 5 bases and 7 bases, with 15 bases remaining between them. Germline loops: CDR1 SNHLY, CDR2 FYNNEI. The CDR3 nucleotides are TGTGCCAGCAGTAAAACAGGGTGGGTAAATTCACCCCTCCACTTT. This gives the protein CASSKTGWVNSPLHF.

The V and J genes are TRBV10-3 and TRBJ1-1; D ambiguous. CDR1 is ENHRY, CDR2 SYGVKD, per germline. This CDR3 is 12 amino acids long. The V end was cut by 5 bases, the J end by 1 base, with 5 bases between. CDR3: CAISSENTEAFF. The CDR3 DNA reads as TGTGCCATCAGTTCGGAGAACACTGAAGCTTTCTTT.

V usage is TRBV14 and J usage is TRBJ2-1; 11 bases fit TRBD1. Germline assignment: CDR1 SGHDN and CDR2 FVKESK. This CDR3 is 15 amino acids long. J gave up 7 bases and V 5 bases, and 7 bases lay outside the gene matches. CDR3 sequence reads: CASSAGQGAGNEQFF. Written as DNA, the CDR3 is TGTGCCAGCAGCGCCGGACAGGGGGCGGGTAATGAGCAGTTCTTC.

This clone was seen a few times. This rearrangement joins TRBV4-3 to TRBJ1-3; D unresolved. In germline, CDR1 is LGHNA, CDR2 YSLEER. Trimming cost V 3 bases and J 0 bases, with 12 bases left between them. The CDR3 is 16 residues long. CDR3 nucleotide sequence: TGCGCCAGCAGCCAGGAAAAGGACCTCTCTGGAAACACCATATATTTT. Translation gives CASSQEKDLSGNTIYF.

This clone appeared a few times. This rearrangement joins TRBV5-4 to TRBJ1-1; D is ambiguous. The CDR3 runs to 14 residues. CDR1 and CDR2 from the germline V gene are SGHNT and YYREEE (reference sequence). Between the trimmed V and J ends, which lost 0 bases and 1 base, there was a span of 7 bases. The CDR3 spells CASSLDTPNTEAFF. The CDR3 nucleotides are TGTGCCAGCAGCTTGGATACCCCGAACACTGAAGCTTTCTTT.

This chain links TRBV5-6 with TRBJ2-5; tentative D call: TRBD2 (6 bases). Trimming left V 0 bases short and J 2 bases short, with 11 bases between. This CDR3 is built from 15 residues. Germline V gene lookup returns CDR1 SGHDT and CDR2 YYEEEE. The DNA for the CDR3 is TGTGCCAGCAGCTTGGCGGGACTCGATCAAGAGACCCAGTACTTC. Amino acids: CASSLAGLDQETQYF.

In this sample, this clone turned up a few times. CDR3 loop: CASSLATDSSYEQYF. DNA for the CDR3: TGTGCCAGCAGCTTAGCGACTGACAGTTCCTACGAGCAGTACTTC. The rearrangement joins TRBV7-6 to TRBJ2-7, with a weak D call TRBD1 (5 bases). From germline, CDR1 is SGHVS and CDR2 FNYEAQ. V was cut by 0 bases and J by 1 base, with 10 bases left in between. The length of the CDR3 is 15 residues.

The chain couples TRBV19 to TRBJ1-4, with D possibly TRBD1 on 5 matching bases. Germline CDR1 reads LNHDA; CDR2 reads SQIVND (reference sequence). V was cut by 7 bases and J by 8 bases, with 20 bases left in between. This CDR3 spans 15 amino acids. DNA for the CDR3: TGTGCCAGTACCAGAAGAAGGGGTCTACAGGAAAAACTGTTTTTT. This encodes CASTRRRGLQEKLFF. Supplemented by reference TRBV19 and TRBJ1-4, the full variable domain reads DGGITQSPKYLFRKEGQNVTLSCEQNLNHDAMYWYRQDPGQGLRLIYYSQIVNDFQKGDIAEGYSVSREKKESFPLTVTSAQKNPTAFYLCASTRRRGLQEKLFFGSGTQLSVL.

This chain uses TRBV14 with TRBJ1-6; D remains unclear. The CDR3 runs 15 residues. Trimming pared 2 bases from V and 10 bases from J, leaving 15 bases between. In germline, CDR1 is SGHDN, CDR2 FVKESK. The CDR3: CASSQTVVSYSPLHF. The CDR3 DNA reads as TGTGCCAGCAGCCAAACAGTCGTATCCTACTCACCCCTCCACTTT.

The rearrangement joins TRBV11-2 to TRBJ1-1; D is perhaps TRBD1 (6 bases). CDR3 length equals 18 residues. Germline V gives CDR1 SGHAT, CDR2 FQNNGV. The V gene lost 2 bases and the J gene lost 5 bases, with 24 bases spanning the gap. CDR3 DNA sequence: TGTGCCAGCAGCTTATCAAACATTCGCAGGGGTCCCGGAACTGAAGCTTTCTTT. Translating gives CASSLSNIRRGPGTEAFF. The variable domain in full, with the rest retrieved from reference TRBV11-2 and TRBJ1-1, is EAGVAQSPRYKIIEKRQSVAFWCNPISGHATLYWYQQILGQGPKLLIQFQNNGVVDDSQLPKDRFSAERLKGVDSTLKIQPAKLEDSAVYLCASSLSNIRRGPGTEAFFGQGTRLTVV.

This clone was seen once. The CDR3 nucleotides read TGTGCCAGAACTAGCGGGCCCAGCTCCTACGAGCAGTACTTC. It is translated as CARTSGPSSYEQYF. The chain combines TRBV19 with TRBJ2-7, with 9 bases aligning to TRBD2. Germline V CDR1 and CDR2: LNHDA, SQIVND (reference sequence). Unmatched junction bases numbered 6, after V lost 9 bases and J lost 0 bases. CDR3 length equals 14 residues.

This chain links TRBV19 with TRBJ1-5; 11 positions agree with TRBD1. Trimming cost V 3 bases and J 7 bases; bases outside gene matches: 5. The length of the CDR3 is 15 residues. Germline CDR1 is LNHDA and CDR2 is SQIVND (reference sequence). The CDR3 bases are TGTGCCAGTAGTATCGGGACAGGGGGTGGCCAGCCCCAGCATTTT. Translation: CASSIGTGGGQPQHF.

The chain joins TRBV4-1 to TRBJ2-1; possibly TRBD1 for D (6 bases). Trimming shortened V by 2 bases and J by 3 bases, and 8 bases separated the two germline ends. The CDR3 is 14 amino acids. The V gene's germline CDR1 is MGHRA and CDR2 YSYEKL. CDR3 protein: CASSQTGFYNEQFF. The CDR3 DNA reads as TGCGCCAGCAGCCAAACAGGGTTCTACAATGAGCAGTTCTTC.

The chain joins TRBV12-5 to TRBJ2-1, with D uncertain. CDR3 length equals 14 residues. Germline V gene data show CDR1 as LGHNT and CDR2 as FRNRAP. V dropped 4 bases and J dropped 5 bases, with 12 bases sitting between them. CDR3 DNA sequence: TGTGCTAGTGGTTCACCGACGCGGAACAATGAGCAGTTCTTC. It yields the protein CASGSPTRNNEQFF. Filled out from reference TRBV12-5 and TRBJ2-1, the complete variable domain reads DARVTQTPRHKVTEMGQEVTMRCQPILGHNTVFWYRQTMMQGLELLAYFRNRAPLDDSGMPKDRFSAEMPDATLATLKIQPSEPRDSAVYFCASGSPTRNNEQFFGPGTRLTVL.

This rearrangement joins TRBV9 to TRBJ2-7; 7 bases agree with TRBD2. The CDR3 consists of 14 residues. V was pared by 0 bases and J by 3 bases, with 3 bases of the junction left unmatched. Per germline, CDR1 SGDLS and CDR2 YYNGEE. The CDR3 is CASSVATGGYEQYF. CDR3 nucleotides: TGTGCCAGCAGCGTAGCTACGGGAGGCTACGAGCAGTACTTC. Variable domain in full (rest from reference TRBV9 and TRBJ2-7): DSGVTQTPKHLITATGQRVTLRCSPRSGDLSVYWYQQSLDQGLQFLIQYYNGEERAKGNILERFSAQQFPDLHSELNLSSLELGDSALYFCASSVATGGYEQYFGPGTRLTVT.

This chain links TRBV19 with TRBJ2-3; 9 bases align to TRBD1. Germline trimming cut 4 bases from V and 5 bases from J; bases unmatched to any gene: 4. Germline V lookup: CDR1 LNHDA, CDR2 SQIVND (reference sequence). CDR3 length: 14 amino acids. CDR3 nucleotides: TGTGCCAGTAGTACACAGGGGGCGGGAGATACGCAGTATTTT. As protein: CASSTQGAGDTQYF.

The rearrangement uses TRBV29-1 and TRBJ1-1; D is perhaps TRBD1 (5 bases). CDR3 length equals 14 residues. CDR1 is SQVTM and CDR2 is ANQGSEA in the germline V gene. V was cut by 5 bases and J by 1 base, with 14 bases left in between. For the CDR3, the DNA is TGCAGCGTTATGGGGGTTGAGGGGAACACTGAAGCTTTCTTT. It translates to CSVMGVEGNTEAFF.

The chain carries TRBV14 and TRBJ2-2, with TRBD2 identical over 7 bases. The CDR3 is made up of 17 amino acids. Germline CDR1 SGHDN, CDR2 FVKESK. J gave up 6 bases and V 0 bases, and 10 bases lay outside the gene matches. The CDR3 loop reads CASSQDFQRGVPGELFF. As DNA, the CDR3 is TGTGCCAGCAGCCAAGATTTTCAGCGGGGTGTGCCCGGGGAGCTGTTTTTT.

The CDR3 DNA is TGTGCCAGTAGTATAATTACGGGGTGGGATTCACCCCTCCACTTT. Translation gives CASSIITGWDSPLHF. The chain is built from TRBV19 and TRBJ1-6; D unclear. The CDR3 totals 15 residues. From germline, CDR1 is LNHDA and CDR2 SQIVND (reference sequence). The V end lost 2 bases, the J end lost 8 bases, and 13 bases lay between the germline ends.